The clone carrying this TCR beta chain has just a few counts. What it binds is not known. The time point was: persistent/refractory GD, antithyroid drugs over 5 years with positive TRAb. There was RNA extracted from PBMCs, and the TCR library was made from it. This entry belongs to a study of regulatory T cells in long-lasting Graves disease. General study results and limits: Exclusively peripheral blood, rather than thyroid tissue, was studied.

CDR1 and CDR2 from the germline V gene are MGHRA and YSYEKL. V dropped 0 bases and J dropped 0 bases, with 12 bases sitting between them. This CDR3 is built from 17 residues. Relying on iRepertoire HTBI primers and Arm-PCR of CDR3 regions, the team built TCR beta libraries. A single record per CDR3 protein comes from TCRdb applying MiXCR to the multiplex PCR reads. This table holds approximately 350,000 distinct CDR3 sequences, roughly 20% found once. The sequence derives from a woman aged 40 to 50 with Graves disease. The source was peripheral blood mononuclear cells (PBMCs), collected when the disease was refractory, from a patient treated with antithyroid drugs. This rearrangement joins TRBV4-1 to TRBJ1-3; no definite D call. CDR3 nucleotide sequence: TGCGCCAGCAGCCAAGATTACTTCCCGGACTCTGGAAACACCATATATTTT. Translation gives CASSQDYFPDSGNTIYF.